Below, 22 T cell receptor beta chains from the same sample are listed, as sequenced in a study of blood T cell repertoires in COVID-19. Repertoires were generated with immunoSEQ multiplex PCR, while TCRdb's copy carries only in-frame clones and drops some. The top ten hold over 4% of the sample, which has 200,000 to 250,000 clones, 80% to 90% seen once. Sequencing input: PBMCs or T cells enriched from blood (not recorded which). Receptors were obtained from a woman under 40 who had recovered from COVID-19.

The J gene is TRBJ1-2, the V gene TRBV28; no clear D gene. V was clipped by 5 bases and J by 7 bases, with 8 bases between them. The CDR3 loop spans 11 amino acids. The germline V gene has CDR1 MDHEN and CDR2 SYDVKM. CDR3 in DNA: TGTGCCAGCAGTCTAGGCTCTGGCTACACCTTC. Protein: CASSLGSGYTF.

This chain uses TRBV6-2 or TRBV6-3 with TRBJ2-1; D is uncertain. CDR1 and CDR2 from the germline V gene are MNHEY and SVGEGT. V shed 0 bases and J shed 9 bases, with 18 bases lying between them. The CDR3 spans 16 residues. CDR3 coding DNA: TGTGCCAGCAGTTACTCATCCTTGCGGCCCCTCGTTGAGCAGTTCTTC. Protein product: CASSYSSLRPLVEQFF.

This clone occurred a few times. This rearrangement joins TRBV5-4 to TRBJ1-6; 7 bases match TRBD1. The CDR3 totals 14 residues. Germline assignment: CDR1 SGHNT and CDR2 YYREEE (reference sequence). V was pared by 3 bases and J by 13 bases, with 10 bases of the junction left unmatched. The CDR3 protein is CASSSGQEPVPLHF. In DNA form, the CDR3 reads TGTGCCAGCAGCTCAGGACAGGAACCCGTCCCCCTCCACTTT.

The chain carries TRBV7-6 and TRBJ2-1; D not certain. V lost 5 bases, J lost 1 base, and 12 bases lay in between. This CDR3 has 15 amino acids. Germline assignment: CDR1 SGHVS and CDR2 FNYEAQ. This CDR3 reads CASSPAVSSYNEQFF. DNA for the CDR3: TGTGCCAGCAGCCCGGCGGTTTCTTCCTACAATGAGCAGTTCTTC.

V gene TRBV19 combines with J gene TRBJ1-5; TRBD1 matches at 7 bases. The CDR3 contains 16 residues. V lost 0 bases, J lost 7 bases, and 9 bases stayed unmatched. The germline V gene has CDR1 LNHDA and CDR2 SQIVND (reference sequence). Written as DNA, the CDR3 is TGTGCCAGTAGTATAGATGGACAGGCGCGTTGGCAGCCCCAGCATTTT. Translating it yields CASSIDGQARWQPQHF.

The CDR3 here is CASSTTGQMNTEAFF. The CDR3 DNA follows: TGTGCCAGCAGTACAACCGGACAGATGAACACTGAAGCTTTCTTT. The chain uses TRBV6-6 and TRBJ1-1; D is possibly TRBD1 (6 bases). CDR1 is MNHNY, CDR2 SVGAGI, per germline (reference sequence). V was shortened by 5 bases and J by 0 bases, with 13 bases between the two germline ends. There are 15 residues in the CDR3.

The CDR3 nucleotides are TGCGCCAGCAGCTTGATGGCTAGCGGGGGATCCTACGAGCAGTACTTC. Translation gives CASSLMASGGSYEQYF. J is TRBJ2-7 and V is TRBV5-1; 10 bases map to TRBD2. The CDR3 length is 16 residues. V was clipped by 1 base and J by 1 base; unmatched bases: 5. Looked up from germline, CDR1 is SGHRS and CDR2 is YFSETQ.

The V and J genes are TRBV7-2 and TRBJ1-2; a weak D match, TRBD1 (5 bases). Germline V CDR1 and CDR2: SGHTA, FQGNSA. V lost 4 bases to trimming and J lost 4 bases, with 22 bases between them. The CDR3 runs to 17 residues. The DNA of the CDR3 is TGTGCCAGCAGCTCACAGACGGGGCTGGGGACTCCCTATGGCTACACCTTC. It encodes CASSSQTGLGTPYGYTF.

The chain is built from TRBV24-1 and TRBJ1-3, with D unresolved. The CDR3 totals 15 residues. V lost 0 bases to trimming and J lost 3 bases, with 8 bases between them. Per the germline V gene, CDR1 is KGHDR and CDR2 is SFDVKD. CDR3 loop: CATSDLGRVGNTIYF. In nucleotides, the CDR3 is TGTGCCACCAGTGATTTGGGGCGGGTTGGAAACACCATATATTTT.

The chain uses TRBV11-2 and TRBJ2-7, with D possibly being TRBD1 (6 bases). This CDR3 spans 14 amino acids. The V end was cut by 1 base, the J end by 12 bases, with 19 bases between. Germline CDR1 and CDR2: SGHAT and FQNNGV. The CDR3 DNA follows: TGTGCCAGCAGCTTAGGGCCCGGGACAAGGGGTATGTACTTC. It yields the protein CASSLGPGTRGMYF.

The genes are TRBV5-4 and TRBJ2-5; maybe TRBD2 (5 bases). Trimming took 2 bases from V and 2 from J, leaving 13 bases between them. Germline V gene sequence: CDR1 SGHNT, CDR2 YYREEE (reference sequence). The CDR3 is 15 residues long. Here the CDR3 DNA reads TGTGCCAGCAGCTTTATGAGGGAGATACAAGAGACCCAGTACTTC. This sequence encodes CASSFMREIQETQYF.

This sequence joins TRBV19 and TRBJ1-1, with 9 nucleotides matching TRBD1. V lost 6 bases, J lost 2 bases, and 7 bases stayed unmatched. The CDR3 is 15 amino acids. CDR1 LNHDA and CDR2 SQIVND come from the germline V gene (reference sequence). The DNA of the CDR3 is TGTGCCAGTAGCGACTGGGACAGGGCCAACACTGAAGCTTTCTTT. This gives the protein CASSDWDRANTEAFF.

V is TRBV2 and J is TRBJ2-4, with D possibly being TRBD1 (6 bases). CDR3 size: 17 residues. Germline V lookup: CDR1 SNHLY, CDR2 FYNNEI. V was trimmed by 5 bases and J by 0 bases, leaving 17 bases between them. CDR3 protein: CASSPRDTRLAKNIQYF. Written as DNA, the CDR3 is TGTGCCAGCAGTCCCCGGGACACAAGGCTAGCCAAAAACATTCAGTACTTC.

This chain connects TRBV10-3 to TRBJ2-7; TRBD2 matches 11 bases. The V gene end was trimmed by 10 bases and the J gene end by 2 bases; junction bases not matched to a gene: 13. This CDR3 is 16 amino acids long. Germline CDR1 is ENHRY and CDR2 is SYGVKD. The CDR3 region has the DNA TGTGCCACCAAGCCGCCGGGACTAGCGGACACCTACGAGCAGTACTTC. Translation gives CATKPPGLADTYEQYF.

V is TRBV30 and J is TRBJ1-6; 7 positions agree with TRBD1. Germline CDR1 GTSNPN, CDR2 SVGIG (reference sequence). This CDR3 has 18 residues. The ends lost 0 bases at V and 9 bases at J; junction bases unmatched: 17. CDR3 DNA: TGTGCCTGGAGTGTAAATCCCCCCCTGACAGGGAGCATTTCACCCCTCCACTTT. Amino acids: CAWSVNPPLTGSISPLHF.

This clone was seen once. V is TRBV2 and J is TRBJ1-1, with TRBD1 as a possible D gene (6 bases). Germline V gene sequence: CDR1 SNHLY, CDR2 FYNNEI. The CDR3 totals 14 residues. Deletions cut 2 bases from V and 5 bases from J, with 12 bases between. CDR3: CASSELGQGTEAFF. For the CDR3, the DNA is TGTGCCAGCAGTGAACTTGGGCAGGGGACTGAAGCTTTCTTT.

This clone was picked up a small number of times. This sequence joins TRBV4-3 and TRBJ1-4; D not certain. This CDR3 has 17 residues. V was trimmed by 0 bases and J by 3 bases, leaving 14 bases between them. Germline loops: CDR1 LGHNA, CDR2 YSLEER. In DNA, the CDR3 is TGCGCCAGCAGCCAAGATGGGTCCAGGTCACCTAATGAAAAACTGTTTTTT. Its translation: CASSQDGSRSPNEKLFF.

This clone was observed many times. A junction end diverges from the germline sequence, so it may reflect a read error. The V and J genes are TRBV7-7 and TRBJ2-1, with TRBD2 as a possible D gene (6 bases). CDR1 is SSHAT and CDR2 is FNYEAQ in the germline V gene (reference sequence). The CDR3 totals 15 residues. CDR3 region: CASSPQETSLNEQFF. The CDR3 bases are TGTGCTAGCAGCCCGCAAGAGACTAGTCTAAATGAGCAGTTCTTC.

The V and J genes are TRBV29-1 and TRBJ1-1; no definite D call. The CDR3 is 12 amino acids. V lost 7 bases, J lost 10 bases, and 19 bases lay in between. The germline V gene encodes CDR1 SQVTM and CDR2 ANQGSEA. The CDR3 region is CSARSGERVAFF. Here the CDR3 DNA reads TGCAGCGCCAGATCTGGGGAGCGAGTAGCTTTCTTT.

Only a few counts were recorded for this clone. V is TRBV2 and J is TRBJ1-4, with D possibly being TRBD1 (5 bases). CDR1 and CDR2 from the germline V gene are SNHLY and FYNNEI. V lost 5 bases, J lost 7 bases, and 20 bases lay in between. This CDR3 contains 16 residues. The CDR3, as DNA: TGTGCCAGCAGTCGGGAGGGAGCGGCAGGGAGTGAAAAACTGTTTTTT. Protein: CASSREGAAGSEKLFF.

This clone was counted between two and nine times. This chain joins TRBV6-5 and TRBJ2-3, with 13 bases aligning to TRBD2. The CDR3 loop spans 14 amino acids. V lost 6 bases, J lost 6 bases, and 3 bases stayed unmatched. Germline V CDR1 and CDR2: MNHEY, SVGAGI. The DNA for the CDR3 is TGTGCCAGCAGCCTGGGACTAGCGGGGGATACGCAGTATTTT. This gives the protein CASSLGLAGDTQYF.

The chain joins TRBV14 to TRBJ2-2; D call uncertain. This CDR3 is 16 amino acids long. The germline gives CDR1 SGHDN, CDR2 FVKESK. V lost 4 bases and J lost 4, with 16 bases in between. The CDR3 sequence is CASSLTAPVTTGELFF. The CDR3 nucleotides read TGTGCCAGCAGCCTTACCGCGCCGGTCACCACCGGGGAGCTGTTTTTT. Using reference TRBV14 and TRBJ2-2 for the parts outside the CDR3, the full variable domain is EAGVTQFPSHSVIEKGQTVTLRCDPISGHDNLYWYRRVMGKEIKFLLHFVKESKQDESGMPNNRFLAERTGGTYSTLKVQPAELEDSGVYFCASSLTAPVTTGELFFGEGSRLTVL.